Here is one T cell receptor beta chain with its context. Its antigen is unknown. Other nucleotide sequences from this sample produce the same CDR3. The entry originates in a study of cytomegalovirus exposure and HLA in healthy donors. Study-level findings and limits: Despite most TCR sequences being rare, some public TCRs occurred in many donors.

The CDR3 is 13 residues long. The germline V gene encodes CDR1 SGHTA and CDR2 FQGNSA. V dropped 1 base and J dropped 1 base, with 4 bases sitting between them. PCR was performed using 60 Vbeta and 13 Jbeta primers. Method: immunoSEQ multiplex PCR; TCRdb's copy keeps in-frame clones and lacks some. The sample lists 140,000 or so clones, 75% to 80% occurring once. This sequence joins TRBV7-2 and TRBJ1-2; no clear D gene. Sequencing was done on a sample of PBMCs. This receptor was identified in a woman under 40 in good health and CMV-seronegative. The CDR3 protein is CASSLDSNYGYTF. The CDR3 coding sequence is TGTGCCAGCAGCTTAGACAGTAACTATGGCTACACCTTC.